Below, 26 T cell receptor beta chains from the same sample are listed, as sequenced in a study of shared clonotypes between healthy human individuals. The table came from immunoSEQ multiplex PCR; TCRdb's copy has only in-frame clones and leaves some out. The profile covers more than 550,000 clones, with over 55% appearing a single time and approximately 1.8% taken by the ten largest. Material for sequencing was memory CD4+ T cells sorted from blood. Specified subset: CD45RA-negative fraction. The source of these receptors is a young woman in good health.

The chain recombines TRBV5-1 with TRBJ2-3, with D perhaps matching TRBD2 (5 bases). Trimming left V 0 bases short and J 0 bases short, with 11 bases between. This CDR3 is 16 amino acids long. Germline V gene data show CDR1 as SGHRS and CDR2 as YFSETQ. The CDR3 loop is CASSLDAGASTDTQYF. In DNA form, the CDR3 reads TGCGCCAGCAGCTTGGATGCGGGCGCTAGCACAGATACGCAGTATTTT.

This chain connects TRBV2 to TRBJ2-3; TRBD2 aligns across 8 bases. The germline CDR1 and CDR2 sequences are SNHLY and FYNNEI. The CDR3 extends over 13 amino acids. V was clipped by 11 bases and J by 0 bases; unmatched bases: 4. The CDR3 DNA sequence: TGTGCCGCCTCTAGCGGGAGCACAGATACGCAGTATTTT. Protein sequence: CAASSGSTDTQYF. Drawing the rest from reference TRBV2 and TRBJ2-3, the complete variable domain is EPEVTQTPSHQVTQMGQEVILRCVPISNHLYFYWYRQILGQKVEFLVSFYNNEISEKSEIFDDQFSVERPDGSNFTLKIRSTKLEDSAMYFCAASSGSTDTQYFGPGTRLTVL.

For the CDR3, the DNA is TGCAGTGCTAGAGGAAGGAGTGGCTACACCTTC. Its protein is CSARGRSGYTF. The chain recombines TRBV20-1 with TRBJ1-2; the D is unclear. Trimming cost V 1 base and J 7 bases, with 7 bases left between them. Germline V gives CDR1 DFQATT, CDR2 SNEGSKA (reference sequence). The CDR3 runs 11 residues.

The rearrangement links TRBV14 to TRBJ2-5; 7 bases are shared with TRBD2. The DNA end lines up better with TRBJ2-7; the J call may be wrong. This CDR3 is built from 14 residues. In germline, CDR1 is SGHDN, CDR2 FVKESK. CDR3 sequence: CASSQLAEGNEQYF. The CDR3 DNA is TGTGCCAGCAGCCAACTAGCGGAGGGGAACGAGCAGTACTTC.

The chain employs TRBV9 and TRBJ2-3, with a tentative D call TRBD1 (6 bases). CDR1 SGDLS and CDR2 YYNGEE come from the germline V gene. The V end lost 0 bases, the J end lost 1 base, and 9 bases lay between the germline ends. The CDR3 is 15 amino acids. The DNA of the CDR3 is TGTGCCAGCAGCGTAGTGGGGGCGGGCACAGATACGCAGTATTTT. This encodes CASSVVGAGTDTQYF. The variable domain in full, with the rest retrieved from reference TRBV9 and TRBJ2-3, is DSGVTQTPKHLITATGQRVTLRCSPRSGDLSVYWYQQSLDQGLQFLIQYYNGEERAKGNILERFSAQQFPDLHSELNLSSLELGDSALYFCASSVVGAGTDTQYFGPGTRLTVL.

This clone was observed a handful of times. The V gene is TRBV28, the J gene TRBJ2-7; D is perhaps TRBD1 or TRBD2 (5 bases each). Germline V gene sequence: CDR1 MDHEN, CDR2 SYDVKM. Trimming shortened V by 8 bases and J by 3 bases, and 17 bases separated the two germline ends. The CDR3 covers 14 residues. This CDR3 is CASSRHGANYEQYF. DNA of the CDR3: TGTGCCAGCTCCCGGCACGGGGCCAACTACGAGCAGTACTTC.

This clone was counted between two and nine times. This chain links TRBV28 with TRBJ1-4; D is ambiguous. The CDR3 contains 14 residues. V dropped 6 bases and J dropped 8 bases, with 16 bases sitting between them. Germline CDR1 reads MDHEN; CDR2 reads SYDVKM. The CDR3 DNA is TGTGCCAGCAGCCCGGTGAGGTCACGGGAAAAACTGTTTTTT. Encoded protein: CASSPVRSREKLFF.

CDR3 coding DNA: TGTGCCACCAGCGGTGGGTTTGATGGTGAAAAACTGTTTTTT. Encoded protein: CATSGGFDGEKLFF. The chain combines TRBV15 with TRBJ1-4; D call uncertain. Germline CDR1 reads LNHNV; CDR2 reads YYDKDF (reference sequence). CDR3 length equals 14 residues. V lost 5 bases and J 7 bases, leaving 14 bases between the germline ends.

V is TRBV25-1 and J is TRBJ2-1; 9 bases fit TRBD2. Germline V gene lookup returns CDR1 MGHDK and CDR2 SYGVNS. V lost 1 base and J lost 4; bases outside the gene matches: 11. CDR3 length: 18 amino acids. The CDR3, as DNA: TGTGCCAGCAGTGAATTAAATCCCTCGCTAGCGGGGTACAATGAGCAGTTCTTC. Translating it yields CASSELNPSLAGYNEQFF.

The genes are TRBV29-1 and TRBJ2-3; the D gene is possibly TRBD1 (6 bases). Trimming cost V 3 bases and J 11 bases, with 21 bases left between them. Germline CDR1 reads SQVTM; CDR2 reads ANQGSEA. The CDR3 is 14 amino acids. CDR3 residues: CSVEGRQGLFGQYF. The CDR3 DNA is TGCAGCGTTGAGGGGCGTCAGGGGCTCTTTGGGCAGTATTTT.

This clone showed up many times. The genes are TRBV10-3 and TRBJ2-3, with 7 bases matching TRBD2. This CDR3 region has 18 residues. The V and J ends lost 3 bases and 0 bases, in that order; junction bases with no gene match: 12. Looked up from germline, CDR1 is ENHRY and CDR2 is SYGVKD. DNA for the CDR3: TGTGCCATCAGTGAATCCCCTCAAAGCGGGGCTAGCACAGATACGCAGTATTTT. Amino acid sequence: CAISESPQSGASTDTQYF.

This clone was seen a handful of times. This rearrangement joins TRBV5-4 to TRBJ1-2, with D hard to call. The CDR3 totals 13 residues. CDR1 is SGHNT, CDR2 YYREEE, per germline (reference sequence). V lost 0 bases and J 7 bases, leaving 10 bases between the germline ends. This CDR3 reads CASSLEAEFGYTF. The DNA for the CDR3 is TGTGCCAGCAGCTTGGAGGCGGAATTTGGCTACACCTTC.

The chain recombines TRBV5-6 with TRBJ1-5, with D hard to call. This CDR3 contains 14 residues. The germline V and J ends were trimmed by 1 base and 7 bases, with 12 bases remaining between them. Germline V gene sequence: CDR1 SGHDT, CDR2 YYEEEE. In nucleotides, the CDR3 is TGTGCCAGCAGCTTGAGAGGTAGTCTCCAGCCCCAGCATTTT. As protein: CASSLRGSLQPQHF.

V gene TRBV4-2 combines with J gene TRBJ2-2; 7 bases match TRBD2. The J segment lost 4 bases and the V segment lost 4 bases, leaving 9 bases of the junction unmatched. The germline V gene encodes CDR1 LGHNA and CDR2 YNFKEQ. The CDR3 contains 16 residues. In DNA, the CDR3 is TGTGCCAGCAGCCCCCCGCTAGCGGCAGCCACCGGGGAGCTGTTTTTT. Amino acid sequence: CASSPPLAAATGELFF.

Only a few counts were recorded for this clone. The J gene is TRBJ1-3, the V gene TRBV10-1; 12 positions agree with TRBD1. CDR1 WNHNN and CDR2 SYGVQD come from the germline V gene (reference sequence). J was trimmed by 0 bases and V by 6 bases; bases with no gene match: 6. The CDR3 spans 17 residues. The CDR3 DNA sequence: TGCGCCAGCAGCGCCGGGACAGGGGGCATCTCTGGAAACACCATATATTTT. Protein product: CASSAGTGGISGNTIYF.

V gene TRBV19 combines with J gene TRBJ2-1; no definite D call. The CDR3 loop spans 11 amino acids. Looked up from germline, CDR1 is LNHDA and CDR2 is SQIVND (reference sequence). V gave up 6 bases and J gave up 15 bases, with 15 bases separating them. DNA of the CDR3: TGTGCCAGTAGCGACACCCTGGCGCGGTTCTTC. Translation gives CASSDTLARFF. Looking up the rest from reference TRBV19 and TRBJ2-1 gives the full variable domain: DGGITQSPKYLFRKEGQNVTLSCEQNLNHDAMYWYRQDPGQGLRLIYYSQIVNDFQKGDIAEGYSVSREKKESFPLTVTSAQKNPTAFYLCASSDTLARFFGPGTRLTVL.

The chain links TRBV30 to TRBJ1-2; no reliable D call. Looked up from germline, CDR1 is GTSNPN and CDR2 is SVGIG (reference sequence). Trimming cost V 3 bases and J 4 bases, with 9 bases left between them. The CDR3 loop spans 12 amino acids. CDR3 in amino acids: CAWREGSYGYTF. DNA of the CDR3: TGTGCCTGGAGGGAAGGATCCTATGGCTACACCTTC.

The J gene is TRBJ2-1, the V gene TRBV9, with D maybe TRBD1 (6 bases). The V gene's germline CDR1 is SGDLS and CDR2 YYNGEE. The CDR3 totals 18 residues. Trimming left V 2 bases short and J 0 bases short, with 18 bases between. DNA of the CDR3: TGTGCCAGCAGCGTTACCGCATCCAGGGGAATCTCCTACAATGAGCAGTTCTTC. This codes for CASSVTASRGISYNEQFF.

The genes are TRBV7-9 and TRBJ2-3, with D possibly matching TRBD2 (6 bases). Trimming left V 5 bases short and J 3 bases short, with 15 bases between. Looked up from germline, CDR1 is SEHNR and CDR2 is FQNEAQ (reference sequence). The CDR3 length is 15 residues. The CDR3, as DNA: TGTGCCAGCAGCGCGGTGGGGGGTAAGACAGATACGCAGTATTTT. This encodes CASSAVGGKTDTQYF. Combining the CDR3 with reference TRBV7-9 and TRBJ2-3 gives the whole variable domain DTGVSQNPRHKITKRGQNVTFRCDPISEHNRLYWYRQTLGQGPEFLTYFQNEAQLEKSRLLSDRFSAERPKGSFSTLEIQRTEQGDSAMYLCASSAVGGKTDTQYFGPGTRLTVL.

This sequence joins TRBV5-4 and TRBJ2-7; 10 bases are shared with TRBD2. The CDR3 totals 15 residues. The germline V gene has CDR1 SGHNT and CDR2 YYREEE (reference sequence). Trimming at V came to 2 bases and at J to 7 bases, leaving 9 bases not matched to a gene. CDR3 in DNA: TGTGCCAGCAGCTTATCGGTACTAGCGGGAAGGGAGCAGTACTTC. This sequence encodes CASSLSVLAGREQYF.

This clone was seen a few times. In DNA, the CDR3 is TGTGCCATCAGTGGACAGGAGAAAGAAAAACTGTTTTTT. This gives the protein CAISGQEKEKLFF. This sequence joins TRBV10-3 and TRBJ1-4; a possible D gene is TRBD1 (6 bases). The CDR3 is 13 residues long. Trimming took off 4 bases at V and 8 bases at J, with 11 bases between the two ends. Germline lookup yields CDR1 ENHRY and CDR2 SYGVKD.

This clone was seen only a few times. The CDR3: CASSLDSGGNEQFF. The CDR3 nucleotides read TGTGCCAGCAGCCTAGACAGCGGGGGCAATGAGCAGTTCTTC. The V and J genes are TRBV7-9 and TRBJ2-1; 8 nucleotides match TRBD2. This CDR3 region has 14 residues. The J segment lost 6 bases and the V segment lost 5 bases, leaving 6 bases of the junction unmatched. Germline V gene lookup returns CDR1 SEHNR and CDR2 FQNEAQ (reference sequence).

The rearrangement links TRBV7-9 to TRBJ2-7; tentatively, D is TRBD1 (5 bases). Germline V gene lookup returns CDR1 SEHNR and CDR2 FQNEAQ (reference sequence). The CDR3 is 12 amino acids. Between the trimmed V and J ends, which lost 1 base and 12 bases, there was a span of 13 bases. The CDR3 DNA follows: TGTGCCAGCAGCTTAGGGGGCAGCATAGGGTACTTC. Amino acids: CASSLGGSIGYF.

The chain joins TRBV18 to TRBJ2-2, with 12 bases that match TRBD2. CDR3 length: 16 amino acids. V gave up 5 bases and J gave up 3 bases; unmatched junction bases: 4. Looked up from germline, CDR1 is KGHSH and CDR2 is LQKENI. This CDR3 is CASSSRLAGDTGELFF. For the CDR3, the DNA is TGTGCCAGCTCATCCCGACTAGCGGGAGACACCGGGGAGCTGTTTTTT.

This chain connects TRBV5-6 to TRBJ1-3, with D perhaps TRBD1 (6 bases). Trimming took 3 bases from V and 5 from J, leaving 9 bases between them. The CDR3 is made up of 13 amino acids. Germline CDR1 SGHDT, CDR2 YYEEEE. The CDR3 sequence is CASSWTARNTIYF. CDR3 coding DNA: TGTGCCAGCAGCTGGACAGCCCGAAACACCATATATTTT.

The chain recombines TRBV19 with TRBJ2-7, with 7 bases that match TRBD1. Germline V lookup: CDR1 LNHDA, CDR2 SQIVND (reference sequence). The CDR3 sequence is 14 residues long. The junction had 8 bases not matched to a gene; V was cut back by 8 bases and J by 1 base. CDR3 in amino acids: CASGDRDRSYEQYF. The CDR3 DNA is TGTGCCAGTGGGGACCGGGACAGATCCTACGAGCAGTACTTC.